This T cell receptor (beta chain) was profiled in a study of blood T cells in healthy people across ages. Overall study results and limits: TCR beta diversity, measured per million T cells, fell in a roughly linear way with age.

Turning to this clonotype: No antigen is known for it.

The germline V gene encodes CDR1 MGHRA and CDR2 YSYEKL. The CDR3 is 15 amino acids. A second PCR of about 7 to 12 cycles used a sample-barcoded 5' primer and a J-beta primer mix. TCRdb re-derived calls from the 5' RACE reads in MiXCR, one entry per CDR3 protein. The profile shows more than 700,000 distinct CDR3 sequences, 35% to 60% of them singletons. V gene TRBV4-1 combines with J gene TRBJ2-1; D is uncertain. The J call may not be correct, given that the DNA end is closer to TRBJ2-7. Sequenced sample: blood. This receptor was identified in an elderly man in good health. In DNA form, the CDR3 reads TGCGCCAGCAGCCAAGGCCCAAGCTCCTACAATGAGCAGTACTTC. Translated, it gives CASSQGPSSYNEQYF.